The present T cell receptor beta chain was sequenced within a study of T cells in women clearing cervical HPV infection. Sequencing used immunoSEQ multiplex PCR; TCRdb keeps in-frame clones, though not all of them. The sample totals approximately 52,000 clones; its top ten clones hold under 2%. Germline V gives CDR1 SGHRS, CDR2 YFSETQ. Trimming at V came to 3 bases and at J to 9 bases, leaving 9 bases not matched to a gene. The length of the CDR3 is 16 residues. All participants had a single incident cervical HPV16 infection, and prevalent HPV16 infections were excluded. Dot-blot hybridization genotyped cervical HPV amplified with MY09/MY11 PCR. Details on this clone: The antigen is undetermined. The sequence runs out 3 residues before the end of the CDR3; the remainder is reconstructed from the germline J gene.

General study findings and limits: It is unknown whether associations predate infection; no effector/memory or HPV-specific sorting.

J is TRBJ2-1 and V is TRBV5-1; 13 positions agree with TRBD2. The specimen sequenced was blood buffy coat. This sequence was found in a woman between 18 and 75 years old with a cervical HPV16 infection that either progressed to CIN3+ or cleared (not recorded which). CDR3 DNA, as far as it was read: TGCGCCAGCAGCTCGGGGACTAGCGGGGAGCATAGTGAG. Translation: CASSSGTSGEHSE. From start to end, the CDR3 is CASSSGTSGEHSEQFF.